This note documents a single TCR beta chain sequence. Its antigen is as yet unknown. With 2 bases clipped from V and 5 bases from J, the junction kept 4 bases outside the gene matches. CDR3 length equals 15 residues. Germline CDR1 reads MNHEY; CDR2 reads SVGAGI. The data are from a study of T cells after yellow fever vaccination. Study-level findings and limits: Repertoires obtained by FACS sorting could include abundant clonotypes that entered as contaminants from the bulk population. Although the secondary response was weaker, it peaked faster, at day 5 versus 15. Re-detected after boosting: most primary clones, 96% of CD4 and 88% of CD8.

A single record per CDR3 protein comes from TCRdb applying MiXCR to the 5' RACE reads. The sample has 120,000 or so distinct CDR3 sequences, around 9.8% seen once. The sequencing used CD8+ T cells sorted from PBMCs, collected on the day of the yellow fever booster vaccination. The chain couples TRBV6-5 to TRBJ2-1; 9 bases map to TRBD1. This sequence originates from a young man who received the YFV17D yellow fever vaccine. CDR3 nucleotides: TGTGCCAGCAGTTACGGACAGGGGCTTGACAATGAGCAGTTCTTC. Translating gives CASSYGQGLDNEQFF.